This is a list of T cell receptor beta chains from one sample in a study of T cell repertoires in cytomegalovirus infection. TCRdb re-called the reads with MiXCR, one entry per CDR3 protein. The top ten hold 10% of the sample, which has almost 500,000 distinct CDR3 sequences, 10% to 12% seen once. Sequencing was carried out using PBMCs. The receptors were gathered from a human donor in good health (CMV status not recorded). Some clones in this sample may be carry-over from other donors' samples. The conserved cysteine and the conserved F or W are not part of the CDR3 here. The order of the fields is J gene, D gene, V gene, CDR3 protein. The D gene is left open where the match is weak.

TRBJ2-2 TRBD1 TRBV5-6 ASSWGTGGLLSNTGELF
TRBJ1-5 TRBD1 TRBV19 ASSIRMLGPGQDSNQPQH
TRBJ2-2 . TRBV29-1 SGAGSTGELF
TRBJ2-1 TRBD2 TRBV10-2 ASAKGLAGGYSYNEQF
TRBJ2-7 . TRBV2 ASTSMSGPKEQY
TRBJ2-7 TRBD1 TRBV6-5 ASSYDRGPAYEQY
TRBJ2-1 . TRBV30 AWSVTAYNEQF
TRBJ2-3 . TRBV9 ASSVRGHLTSSTDTQY
TRBJ1-1 . TRBV7-9 ASSLALGFTEAF
TRBJ2-2 . TRBV7-9 ASSFPGPTGELF
TRBJ1-4 TRBD1 TRBV28 ASSLSGQANEKLF
TRBJ2-5 . TRBV3-1 ASSQRWDPETQY
TRBJ1-1 . TRBV7-3 ASSLNRAGTEAF
TRBJ2-1 TRBD2 TRBV19 ASGGLAGGNNEQF
TRBJ1-1 . TRBV29-1 SVSLQVSLSTEAF
TRBJ2-1 TRBD2 TRBV5-1 ASSFTSGKEGEQF
TRBJ2-5 TRBD1 TRBV14 ASSQDRGPWKTQY
TRBJ2-1 TRBD1 TRBV20-1 SARDPGDRVGNEQF
TRBJ2-7 . TRBV6-4 ASSGTMNTHATHEQY
TRBJ2-5 TRBD1 TRBV7-9 ASSSTGVQETQY
TRBJ1-6 . TRBV7-2 ASSGTGWKNSPLH
TRBJ2-5 . TRBV10-3 AISDTKAGETQY
TRBJ1-4 . TRBV28 ASSQPGTTNEKLF
TRBJ1-4 TRBD1 TRBV6-5 ASSYSGQVRNEKLF
TRBJ2-3 . TRBV28 ASSLLPPPITSTDTQY
TRBJ1-5 . TRBV12-3/TRBV12-4 ASSDTDQPQH
TRBJ2-2 . TRBV7-6 ASSLRRQSGELF
TRBJ2-1 . TRBV2 ASSEFGPSVEEQF
TRBJ1-2 TRBD1 TRBV28 ASRLPGGAGGYT
TRBJ2-1 TRBD2 TRBV7-9 ASSALISGGDNEQF
TRBJ1-2 . TRBV7-9 ASSEQSFYGYT
TRBJ2-7 TRBD2 TRBV6-1 ASSDLAGGLTYEQY
TRBJ2-1 TRBD1 TRBV11-3 ASSLGGDRSGEQF
TRBJ1-3 . TRBV24-1 ATSRDGNTIY
TRBJ1-4 . TRBV9 ASSVEGQGREKLF
TRBJ1-3 . TRBV15 ATSRSLGGSGNTIY
TRBJ1-4 . TRBV7-2 ASSSGDGNEKLF
TRBJ1-6 TRBD1 TRBV5-1 AARPGQGNSPLH
TRBJ1-6 . TRBV6-5 ASSYIGQATGSPLH
TRBJ2-7 . TRBV7-9 ASSLFGGNYEQY
TRBJ2-5 TRBD2 TRBV20-1 SVRGLAGGEETQY
TRBJ2-7 TRBD1 TRBV7-9 ASSPRRPGTDSYEQY
TRBJ2-7 . TRBV9 ASSVDGSEQY
TRBJ2-2 TRBD1 TRBV7-9 ASSQDRDGTGELF
TRBJ2-7 TRBD1 TRBV28 ASRGQGIYEQY
TRBJ1-2 . TRBV20-1 SARGSYGYT
TRBJ2-7 TRBD1 TRBV7-2 ASSLDGTGDFEQY
TRBJ2-1 . TRBV12-3/TRBV12-4 ASRWLAPVVF
TRBJ2-5 . TRBV24-1 ATSRVRDQETQY
TRBJ1-2 TRBD1 TRBV7-9 ASSGTGGTYYGYT
TRBJ1-2 . TRBV7-6 ASSLTAAGLYGYT
TRBJ2-5 TRBD1 TRBV2 ASRGGQGTETQY
TRBJ1-4 . TRBV20-1 SAFTGPGATNEKLF